The 27 T cell receptor beta chains given below trace back to one sample, sequenced in a study of T cell responses to AZD1222 COVID-19 vaccine. The assay was immunoSEQ multiplex PCR, and TCRdb's table has in-frame clones only and misses some. The table has 75,000 to 100,000 clones, around 91% seen once. Here the sequenced sample was peripheral blood, taken on day 0 of AZD1222 vaccination. These receptors were taken from an adult in good health.

The rearrangement links TRBV19 to TRBJ1-1, with D unresolved. V lost 3 bases and J 2 bases, leaving 7 bases between the germline ends. Germline V gene sequence: CDR1 LNHDA, CDR2 SQIVND (reference sequence). The length of the CDR3 is 13 residues. This CDR3 reads CASSISDNTEAFF. CDR3 in DNA: TGTGCCAGTAGTATTTCCGATAACACTGAAGCTTTCTTT.

The chain is built from TRBV5-6 and TRBJ2-1; maybe TRBD1 (6 bases). V was pared by 3 bases and J by 4 bases, with 14 bases between. The CDR3 runs to 15 residues. Germline V lookup: CDR1 SGHDT, CDR2 YYEEEE. The CDR3 DNA follows: TGTGCCAGCAGCTCCAGGGGTTTGTGGTACAATGAGCAGTTCTTC. It codes for CASSSRGLWYNEQFF.

The genes are TRBV6-5 and TRBJ1-3, with no clear D. Germline V gene data show CDR1 as MNHEY and CDR2 as SVGAGI. The CDR3 spans 15 residues. Trimming took off 8 bases at V and 0 bases at J, with 14 bases between the two ends. CDR3 amino acids: CASGRTRSSGNTIYF. CDR3 nucleotides: TGTGCCAGCGGACGGACGAGGTCCTCTGGAAACACCATATATTTT.

This chain joins TRBV27 and TRBJ2-2, with D possibly being TRBD2 (5 bases). The germline V gene encodes CDR1 MNHEY and CDR2 SMNVEV (reference sequence). This CDR3 contains 16 residues. V gave up 3 bases and J gave up 4 bases, with 15 bases separating them. CDR3 amino acids: CASSFGGEPSTGELFF. CDR3 coding DNA: TGTGCCAGCAGTTTTGGTGGGGAGCCCAGCACCGGGGAGCTGTTTTTT.

V is TRBV9 and J is TRBJ2-3, with 14 bases matching TRBD2. Germline loops: CDR1 SGDLS, CDR2 YYNGEE. V shed 3 bases, J shed 9 bases, and the junction held 9 bases outside the gene matches. CDR3 size: 16 residues. The CDR3 nucleotides are TGTGCCAGCAGCGCAAGGACTAGCGGGGGGCCTCAAACGCAGTATTTT. Its translation: CASSARTSGGPQTQYF.

The J gene is TRBJ2-7, the V gene TRBV30; D perhaps matches TRBD1 (6 bases). The V gene lost 3 bases and the J gene lost 5 bases, with 20 bases spanning the gap. The CDR3 totals 15 residues. The germline gives CDR1 GTSNPN, CDR2 SVGIG (reference sequence). In DNA form, the CDR3 reads TGTGCCTGGAGGGGTTTCGGAGGACAGACCAACGAGCAGTACTTC. Encoded protein: CAWRGFGGQTNEQYF.

V is TRBV11-3 and J is TRBJ2-1; 9 nucleotides agree with TRBD2. The J segment lost 3 bases and the V segment lost 1 base, leaving 7 bases of the junction unmatched. Germline V gene data show CDR1 as SGHNT and CDR2 as YENEEA. The CDR3 has 17 residues. In DNA form, the CDR3 reads TGTGCCAGCAGCTTAGGCTCTTTGCGGGGGGGCTACAATGAGCAGTTCTTC. Translating it yields CASSLGSLRGGYNEQFF.

V is TRBV6-5 and J is TRBJ1-4; no firm D call. Trimming shortened V by 6 bases and J by 6 bases, and 17 bases separated the two germline ends. The CDR3 is 15 amino acids. The germline V gene has CDR1 MNHEY and CDR2 SVGAGI. CDR3 DNA: TGTGCCAGCAGACATGTCCACGGGGTGGATGAAAAACTGTTTTTT. It encodes CASRHVHGVDEKLFF.

This clone was detected once. The chain has TRBV27 and TRBJ1-5; D is unresolved. Deletions cut 4 bases from V and 0 bases from J, with 1 base between. CDR3 length equals 12 residues. Germline CDR1 MNHEY, CDR2 SMNVEV (reference sequence). As DNA, the CDR3 is TGTGCCAGCAGTTATAGCAATCAGCCCCAGCATTTT. Translating gives CASSYSNQPQHF.

This clone came up a few times. The chain employs TRBV12-3 or TRBV12-4 and TRBJ2-2; D ambiguous. V lost 5 bases, J lost 4 bases, and 2 bases lay in between. There are 11 residues in the CDR3. As DNA, the CDR3 is TGTGCCAGCAGTACCACCGGGGAGCTGTTTTTT. Translating gives CASSTTGELFF.

The sample holds a few counts of this clone. The V gene is TRBV29-1, the J gene TRBJ2-5; D not resolved. The CDR3 length is 12 residues. Trimming cost V 4 bases and J 1 base, with 7 bases left between them. Germline V CDR1 and CDR2: SQVTM, ANQGSEA. The CDR3 coding sequence is TGCAGCGTTGCTAGAGCCCAAGAGACCCAGTACTTC. This translates into CSVARAQETQYF.

The CDR3 DNA reads TGTGCCAGCAGTGAAAGAAATAACTATGGCTACACCTTC. This sequence encodes CASSERNNYGYTF. This chain joins TRBV2 and TRBJ1-2; D not resolved. Germline CDR1 reads SNHLY; CDR2 reads FYNNEI. Trimming cost V 2 bases and J 1 base, with 5 bases left between them. This CDR3 comprises 13 residues. Looking up the rest from reference TRBV2 and TRBJ1-2 gives the full variable domain: EPEVTQTPSHQVTQMGQEVILRCVPISNHLYFYWYRQILGQKVEFLVSFYNNEISEKSEIFDDQFSVERPDGSNFTLKIRSTKLEDSAMYFCASSERNNYGYTFGSGTRLTVV.

This clone was found many times. The chain joins TRBV5-4 to TRBJ2-7, with 7 nucleotides matching TRBD1. Germline V gene lookup returns CDR1 SGHNT and CDR2 YYREEE (reference sequence). The CDR3 is made up of 15 amino acids. V gave up 4 bases and J gave up 4 bases; unmatched junction bases: 11. The DNA of the CDR3 is TGTGCCAGCAGCCTGAACGACAGGGCTTGGTACGAGCAGTACTTC. Translated, it gives CASSLNDRAWYEQYF.

The chain combines TRBV11-1 with TRBJ1-1; the D is unclear. The CDR3 length is 12 residues. V was clipped by 8 bases and J by 0 bases, with 7 bases between them. Per germline, CDR1 SGHAT and CDR2 FQDESV (reference sequence). The CDR3 DNA reads TGTGCCAGCCGTACGATGAACACTGAAGCTTTCTTT. Translation gives CASRTMNTEAFF.

This CDR3 reads CASKGLAGVDTQYF. The CDR3, as DNA: TGCGCCAGCAAAGGACTAGCGGGGGTTGATACGCAGTATTTT. J is TRBJ2-3 and V is TRBV10-1, with 13 positions matching TRBD2. Germline V lookup: CDR1 WNHNN, CDR2 SYGVQD (reference sequence). V lost 7 bases and J lost 6; bases outside the gene matches: 4. The CDR3 runs 14 residues.

V usage is TRBV5-1 and J usage is TRBJ2-5; 8 bases match TRBD2. This CDR3 comprises 19 residues. The junction had 15 bases not matched to a gene; V was cut back by 1 base and J by 1 base. Germline assignment: CDR1 SGHRS and CDR2 YFSETQ. The CDR3 DNA reads TGCGCCAGCAGCTTGACCATTGGCGGGCGGGGGGTCCTCCAAGAGACCCAGTACTTC. This codes for CASSLTIGGRGVLQETQYF.

The gene calls are TRBV6-2 or TRBV6-3 and TRBJ1-5; D is ambiguous. CDR3 length: 14 residues. Germline CDR1 is MNHEY and CDR2 is SVGEGT. Trimming pared 2 bases from V and 1 base from J, leaving 6 bases between. The CDR3 DNA reads as TGTGCCAGCAGTTACCTTCCCAGCAATCAGCCCCAGCATTTT. Residues: CASSYLPSNQPQHF.

The chain couples TRBV30 to TRBJ1-4, with D unresolved. The CDR3 loop spans 14 amino acids. CDR1 is GTSNPN, CDR2 SVGIG, per germline (reference sequence). Trimming took off 1 base at V and 7 bases at J, with 13 bases between the two ends. Here the CDR3 DNA reads TGTGCCTGGAGTGGCCTCGGGGAGGGTGAAAAACTGTTTTTT. It specifies CAWSGLGEGEKLFF.

The chain carries TRBV4-1 and TRBJ2-5; no clear D gene. This CDR3 comprises 13 residues. V lost 4 bases and J 5 bases, leaving 11 bases between the germline ends. The germline gives CDR1 MGHRA, CDR2 YSYEKL. CDR3 bases: TGCGCCAGCAGCCCAAGCAGGTCGGAGACCCAGTACTTC. Its translation: CASSPSRSETQYF.

The chain uses TRBV4-3 and TRBJ2-6, with D maybe TRBD2 (5 bases). Germline V gives CDR1 LGHNA, CDR2 YSLEER. This CDR3 spans 17 amino acids. The germline V and J ends were trimmed by 2 bases and 0 bases, with 11 bases remaining between them. The CDR3 reads CASSQRLGSSGANVLTF. The CDR3 DNA reads TGCGCCAGCAGCCAAAGGCTTGGGAGCTCTGGGGCCAACGTCCTGACTTTC.

The chain uses TRBV10-3 and TRBJ1-5, with D possibly TRBD1 on 5 matching bases. Trimming stripped 3 bases from V and 3 bases from J, with 12 bases between. CDR1 ENHRY and CDR2 SYGVKD come from the germline V gene. This CDR3 is built from 15 residues. CDR3 sequence: CAISEGDLNNQPQHF. The CDR3 coding sequence is TGTGCCATCAGTGAAGGGGACCTAAACAATCAGCCCCAGCATTTT.

V and J are TRBV7-2 and TRBJ2-5; 8 positions agree with TRBD2. V dropped 9 bases and J dropped 2; count of bases not matched to a gene: 17. Germline-derived CDR1 and CDR2 are SGHTA and FQGNSA. There are 17 residues in the CDR3. This CDR3 reads CASASGGVRGKQETQYF. DNA of the CDR3: TGTGCCAGTGCCTCGGGGGGGGTAAGGGGTAAACAAGAGACCCAGTACTTC.

This clone was counted once. The CDR3 DNA is TGTGCCAGCAGCCAAGTTGCAGGTGAGCAGTTCTTC. Its protein is CASSQVAGEQFF. V and J are TRBV3-1 (or the pseudogene TRBV3-2) and TRBJ2-1, with D unresolved. Trimming pared 1 base from V and 9 bases from J, leaving 7 bases between. Germline V gene sequence: CDR1 LGHDT, CDR2 YNNKEL (reference sequence). The CDR3 has 12 amino acids.

The chain uses TRBV6-6 and TRBJ1-5; possibly TRBD1 for D (6 bases). V shed 5 bases and J shed 5 bases, with 13 bases lying between them. Germline lookup yields CDR1 MNHNY and CDR2 SVGAGI (reference sequence). The CDR3 runs 14 residues. Here the CDR3 reads CASSPQQGYQPQHF. In DNA, the CDR3 is TGTGCCAGCAGTCCGCAACAGGGCTATCAGCCCCAGCATTTT.

CDR3 in amino acids: CASSPAVANEKLFF. CDR3 coding DNA: TGTGCCAGCTCACCAGCGGTTGCTAATGAAAAACTGTTTTTT. V and J are TRBV18 and TRBJ1-4; D ambiguous. The CDR3 runs 14 residues. Germline CDR1 is KGHSH and CDR2 is LQKENI. V gave up 2 bases and J gave up 3 bases, with 7 bases separating them.

V usage is TRBV7-6 and J usage is TRBJ1-4; D is possibly TRBD1 (5 bases). Per germline, CDR1 SGHVS and CDR2 FNYEAQ. This CDR3 is built from 16 residues. Trimming shortened V by 2 bases and J by 6 bases, and 16 bases separated the two germline ends. The CDR3 reads CASSLPRRGRDEKLFF. CDR3 DNA: TGTGCCAGCAGCTTACCCAGGAGGGGTCGGGATGAAAAACTGTTTTTT.

Points on this clone: Distinct nucleotide sequences in the sample also encode this CDR3. V gene TRBV7-9 combines with J gene TRBJ2-7, with a weak D call TRBD1 (7 bases). CDR1 and CDR2 from the germline V gene are SEHNR and FQNEAQ (reference sequence). The CDR3 has 15 amino acids. V was pared by 5 bases and J by 0 bases, with 14 bases between. The CDR3 bases are TGTGCCAGCAGCCCCCGGGGGACAGCCTCCTACGAGCAGTACTTC. The encoded protein is CASSPRGTASYEQYF.